The 25 T cell receptor beta chains in this list originate from one sample, sequenced in a study of cytomegalovirus exposure and HLA in healthy donors. Data came from immunoSEQ multiplex PCR; TCRdb stores just in-frame clones and leaves some out. The profile shows about 70,000 clones, nearly 95% of them singletons. The specimen sequenced was PBMCs. The receptors shown here come from a young man in good health and CMV-seropositive.

The J gene is TRBJ2-1, the V gene TRBV19; 7 bases agree with TRBD2. Germline V lookup: CDR1 LNHDA, CDR2 SQIVND (reference sequence). The J segment lost 7 bases and the V segment lost 10 bases, leaving 7 bases of the junction unmatched. The CDR3 covers 12 residues. In DNA form, the CDR3 reads TGTGCCACCCGGACTAGAAGGAATGAGCAGTTCTTC. It specifies CATRTRRNEQFF.

The rearrangement joins TRBV11-2 to TRBJ2-7; 7 bases align to TRBD1. V trimming: 1 base; J trimming: 7 bases; junction bases outside the gene matches: 13. This CDR3 spans 16 amino acids. Germline V gene data show CDR1 as SGHAT and CDR2 as FQNNGV. This chain's CDR3 is CASSLVGKTGMGEQYF. CDR3 bases: TGTGCCAGCAGCTTAGTGGGAAAGACAGGGATGGGGGAGCAGTACTTC.

Notes on this clone: The junction shows a germline mismatch at one end, possibly a read error. CDR3 residues: CASSIGPAGGLLSNNEQFF. CDR3 sequence (DNA): TGTGCCAGTAGTATAGGCCCAGCGGGAGGCCTACTCTCCAACAATGAGCAGTTCTTC. V and J are TRBV19 and TRBJ2-1, with 9 positions matching TRBD2. The CDR3 is made up of 19 amino acids. Germline values: CDR1 LNHDA, CDR2 SQIVND (reference sequence).

The chain links TRBV18 to TRBJ2-7, with a possible D match to TRBD1 (6 bases). V lost 6 bases and J lost 0, with 18 bases in between. The CDR3 runs to 16 residues. Looked up from germline, CDR1 is KGHSH and CDR2 is LQKENI. CDR3 sequence reads: CASSSGGQLRSYEQYF. CDR3 DNA: TGTGCCAGCTCTTCCGGCGGACAGCTCCGCTCCTACGAGCAGTACTTC.

This sequence joins TRBV7-6 and TRBJ1-2; 9 bases match TRBD1. CDR1 and CDR2 from the germline V gene are SGHVS and FNYEAQ. This CDR3 comprises 14 residues. V dropped 8 bases and J dropped 7; count of bases not matched to a gene: 11. The CDR3 region has the DNA TGTGCCAGCGCTACAGGGGGCATATTACGTGGCTACACCTTC. This gives the protein CASATGGILRGYTF. The full variable domain, in which reference TRBV7-6 and TRBJ1-2 provide the parts outside the CDR3, is GAGVSQSPRYKVTKRGQDVALRCDPISGHVSLYWYRQALGQGPEFLTYFNYEAQQDKSGLPNDRFSAERPEGSISTLTIQRTEQRDSAMYRCASATGGILRGYTFGSGTRLTVV.

This chain links TRBV28 with TRBJ2-6, with no clear D. The V end was cut by 4 bases, the J end by 1 base, with 5 bases between. This CDR3 has 14 residues. Germline CDR1 and CDR2: MDHEN and SYDVKM. CDR3 coding DNA: TGTGCCAGCAGTTGGGCGTCTGGGGCCAACGTCCTGACTTTC. Encoded protein: CASSWASGANVLTF.

This chain links TRBV27 with TRBJ2-7, with 8 nucleotides matching TRBD2. The CDR3 totals 14 residues. Germline V gene data show CDR1 as MNHEY and CDR2 as SMNVEV (reference sequence). J gave up 5 bases and V 10 bases, and 13 bases lay outside the gene matches. CDR3: CATAAKSGSDEQYF. CDR3 bases: TGTGCCACCGCCGCTAAGAGCGGGAGTGACGAGCAGTACTTC.

V is TRBV5-1 and J is TRBJ2-7; 9 bases fit TRBD2. Trimming cost V 0 bases and J 0 bases; bases outside gene matches: 10. Germline assignment: CDR1 SGHRS and CDR2 YFSETQ. The length of the CDR3 is 18 residues. The CDR3, as DNA: TGCGCCAGCAGCTTGGACGGACTAGCGATAACAAGCTCCTACGAGCAGTACTTC. The encoded protein is CASSLDGLAITSSYEQYF.

The gene calls are TRBV19 and TRBJ1-2; no clear D gene. Germline CDR1 LNHDA, CDR2 SQIVND (reference sequence). V was cut by 3 bases and J by 4 bases, with 12 bases left in between. CDR3 length: 14 residues. CDR3 loop: CASSMGGSRYGYTF. CDR3 nucleotides: TGTGCCAGTAGTATGGGAGGCAGCCGCTATGGCTACACCTTC.

J is TRBJ2-1 and V is TRBV7-2, with D uncertain. The CDR3 spans 12 residues. Germline assignment: CDR1 SGHTA and CDR2 FQGNSA. With 8 bases removed from V and 7 bases from J, the gap between germline ends came to 12 bases. CDR3 region: CASAVGSNEQFF. CDR3 bases: TGTGCCAGCGCCGTCGGGTCGAATGAGCAGTTCTTC.

The chain combines TRBV28 with TRBJ2-3; 9 nucleotides line up with TRBD2. The germline gives CDR1 MDHEN, CDR2 SYDVKM. The CDR3 sequence is 15 residues long. V shed 4 bases, J shed 2 bases, and the junction held 4 bases outside the gene matches. The CDR3 spells CASSSLAGNTDTQYF. CDR3 coding DNA: TGTGCCAGCAGTTCCCTAGCGGGAAACACAGATACGCAGTATTTT.

In its sample, this clone was seen once. This chain joins TRBV6-5 and TRBJ2-7, with 7 bases lining up with TRBD2. V shed 0 bases, J shed 6 bases, and the junction held 2 bases outside the gene matches. The CDR3 extends over 13 amino acids. Germline CDR1 is MNHEY and CDR2 is SVGAGI. The CDR3: CASSYSRTSEQYF. The CDR3 DNA is TGTGCCAGCAGTTACTCGCGGACTAGCGAGCAGTACTTC.

The V call is TRBV6-5, the J call TRBJ2-7; the match to TRBD1 covers 8 bases. The CDR3 runs to 15 residues. After removal of 2 bases from V and 1 base from J, the junction contained 4 bases not matched to a gene. Germline V gene lookup returns CDR1 MNHEY and CDR2 SVGAGI. CDR3 sequence: CASSYQGAGSYEQYF. CDR3 coding DNA: TGTGCCAGCAGTTACCAGGGGGCGGGATCCTACGAGCAGTACTTC.

J is TRBJ1-2 and V is TRBV6-1; 12 positions match TRBD1. The V segment lost 6 bases and the J segment 12 bases; nucleotides outside the gene matches: 11. CDR3 length: 14 residues. CDR1 and CDR2 from the germline V gene are MNHNS and SASEGT. DNA of the CDR3: TGTGCCAGCAGATCATTAGGGGACAGGGGGCACAACACCTTC. This encodes CASRSLGDRGHNTF.

The chain carries TRBV5-6 and TRBJ2-7, with TRBD2 matching over 8 bases. The length of the CDR3 is 16 residues. Losses at the gene ends were 2 bases for V and 7 bases for J; bases not matched to a gene: 14. Germline V CDR1 and CDR2: SGHDT, YYEEEE. Written as DNA, the CDR3 is TGTGCCAGCAGCTTCCCTAGCGGGTCCTCTCGGGGAGAGCAGTACTTC. Translation gives CASSFPSGSSRGEQYF.

The CDR3 spells CASSTPPGRTGSVYVYEQYF. CDR3 DNA: TGTGCCAGCAGTACACCCCCGGGGAGAACAGGGAGTGTGTACGTCTACGAGCAGTACTTC. J is TRBJ2-7 and V is TRBV2; D is perhaps TRBD1 (6 bases). Trimming left V 5 bases short and J 3 bases short, with 32 bases between. Per germline, CDR1 SNHLY and CDR2 FYNNEI. CDR3 size: 20 residues.

This sequence joins TRBV28 and TRBJ1-1; 9 bases fit TRBD1. The length of the CDR3 is 17 residues. CDR1 and CDR2 from the germline V gene are MDHEN and SYDVKM. The V gene end was trimmed by 1 base and the J gene end by 11 bases; junction bases not matched to a gene: 17. CDR3 nucleotides: TGTGCCAGCAGTTTATATCGGACAGGGGTTACGGGTTCAAGGGCTTTCTTT. This codes for CASSLYRTGVTGSRAFF. Complete variable domain (other parts from reference TRBV28 and TRBJ1-1): DVKVTQSSRYLVKRTGEKVFLECVQDMDHENMFWYRQDPGLGLRLIYFSYDVKMKEKGDIPEGYSVSREKKERFSLILESASTNQTSMYLCASSLYRTGVTGSRAFFGQGTRLTVV.

The gene calls are TRBV28 and TRBJ2-1; 7 nucleotides agree with TRBD2. This CDR3 is 14 amino acids long. J lost 1 base, V lost 3 bases, and 0 bases had no gene match. CDR1 and CDR2 from the germline V gene are MDHEN and SYDVKM. CDR3 sequence: CASSLGGSYNEQFF. The DNA of the CDR3 is TGTGCCAGCAGTTTGGGGGGGTCCTACAATGAGCAGTTCTTC.

V usage is TRBV2 and J usage is TRBJ1-3, with no clear D. The germline V and J ends were trimmed by 3 bases and 2 bases, with 14 bases remaining between them. CDR1 and CDR2 from the germline V gene are SNHLY and FYNNEI. This CDR3 is 16 amino acids long. In DNA form, the CDR3 reads TGTGCCAGCAGTGACGAGGGTGTTGTAACTGGAAACACCATATATTTT. Amino acid sequence: CASSDEGVVTGNTIYF.

The chain carries TRBV19 and TRBJ2-5; the D gene is possibly TRBD1 (5 bases). Trimming removed 5 bases at V and 0 bases at J, with 16 bases between. The CDR3 extends over 16 amino acids. From germline, CDR1 is LNHDA and CDR2 SQIVND (reference sequence). CDR3 DNA sequence: TGTGCCAGTAGTCCCCGTACGACAGCTTACCAAGAGACCCAGTACTTC. Translation: CASSPRTTAYQETQYF.

As for this clone: The sample carries other DNA sequences with the same CDR3. V usage is TRBV15 and J usage is TRBJ1-1; possibly TRBD1 for D (6 bases). The CDR3 loop spans 14 amino acids. Trimming cost V 0 bases and J 1 base, with 6 bases left between them. CDR1 is LNHNV, CDR2 YYDKDF, per germline (reference sequence). DNA of the CDR3: TGTGCCACCAGCAGAGACAGGGGGAACACTGAAGCTTTCTTT. Encoded protein: CATSRDRGNTEAFF.

The chain links TRBV6-6 to TRBJ1-1; no clear D. Trimming took off 8 bases at V and 12 bases at J, with 13 bases between the two ends. Per the germline V gene, CDR1 is MNHNY and CDR2 is SVGAGI (reference sequence). The length of the CDR3 is 10 residues. CDR3 amino acids: CASRSGRTFF. CDR3 bases: TGTGCCAGCCGGTCGGGTAGGACTTTCTTT.

This rearrangement joins TRBV5-4 to TRBJ2-5, with 7 positions matching TRBD2. The germline gives CDR1 SGHNT, CDR2 YYREEE (reference sequence). The CDR3 is made up of 14 amino acids. V dropped 4 bases and J dropped 5; count of bases not matched to a gene: 8. CDR3 residues: CASSRDWGGETQYF. CDR3 sequence (DNA): TGTGCCAGCAGCCGGGACTGGGGGGGGGAGACCCAGTACTTC.

This chain connects TRBV28 to TRBJ2-7, with TRBD2 matching 10 bases. The CDR3 loop spans 13 amino acids. V lost 6 bases to trimming and J lost 4 bases; unmatched junction nucleotides: 3. Germline assignment: CDR1 MDHEN and CDR2 SYDVKM. Here the CDR3 reads CASSLAGGYEQYF. DNA of the CDR3: TGTGCCAGCAGCTTAGCGGGAGGATACGAGCAGTACTTC.

This clone has just one count. The chain joins TRBV10-3 to TRBJ2-1; tentative D call: TRBD2 (5 bases). The CDR3 length is 11 residues. Germline V lookup: CDR1 ENHRY, CDR2 SYGVKD. Trimming took off 6 bases at V and 9 bases at J, with 9 bases between the two ends. The CDR3 protein is CAIRGDGEQFF. The DNA for the CDR3 is TGTGCCATCAGGGGAGACGGTGAGCAGTTCTTC.